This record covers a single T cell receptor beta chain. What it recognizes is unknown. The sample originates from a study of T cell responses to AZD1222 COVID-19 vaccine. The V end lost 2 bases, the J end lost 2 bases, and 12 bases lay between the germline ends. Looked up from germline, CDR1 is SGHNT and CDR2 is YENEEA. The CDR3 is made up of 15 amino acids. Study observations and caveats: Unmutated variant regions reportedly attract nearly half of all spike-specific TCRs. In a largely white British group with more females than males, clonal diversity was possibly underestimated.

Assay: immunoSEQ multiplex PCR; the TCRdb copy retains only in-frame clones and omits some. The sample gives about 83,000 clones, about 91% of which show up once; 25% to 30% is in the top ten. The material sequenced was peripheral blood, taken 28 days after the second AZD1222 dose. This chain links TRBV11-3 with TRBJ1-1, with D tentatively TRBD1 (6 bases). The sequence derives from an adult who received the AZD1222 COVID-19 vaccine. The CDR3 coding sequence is TGTGCCAGCAGCTTATCCGGGGGCCTCAACACTGAAGCTTTCTTT. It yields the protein CASSLSGGLNTEAFF.